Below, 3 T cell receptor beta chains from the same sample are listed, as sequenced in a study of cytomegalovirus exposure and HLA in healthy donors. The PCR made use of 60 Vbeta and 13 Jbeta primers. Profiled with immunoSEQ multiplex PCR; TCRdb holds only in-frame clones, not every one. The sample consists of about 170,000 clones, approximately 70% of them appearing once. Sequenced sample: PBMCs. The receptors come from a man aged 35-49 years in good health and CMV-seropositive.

CDR3 DNA sequence: TGTGCCAGCAGCTTGGGCGGACAGGGGAAAAACATTCAGTACTTC. As protein: CASSLGGQGKNIQYF. This chain uses TRBV5-4 with TRBJ2-4; TRBD1 aligns across 9 bases. Germline V gene lookup returns CDR1 SGHNT and CDR2 YYREEE (reference sequence). This CDR3 region has 15 residues. V lost 0 bases to trimming and J lost 4 bases; unmatched junction nucleotides: 2.

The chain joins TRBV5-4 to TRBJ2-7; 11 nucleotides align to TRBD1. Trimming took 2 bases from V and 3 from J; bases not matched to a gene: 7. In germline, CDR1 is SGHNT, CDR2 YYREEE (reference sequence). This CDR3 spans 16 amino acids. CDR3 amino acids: CASSLTSGTGGYEQYF. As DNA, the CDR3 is TGTGCCAGCAGCTTAACCTCCGGGACAGGGGGCTACGAGCAGTACTTC. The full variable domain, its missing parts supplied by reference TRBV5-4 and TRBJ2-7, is ETGVTQSPTHLIKTRGQQVTLRCSSQSGHNTVSWYQQALGQGPQFIFQYYREEENGRGNFPPRFSGLQFPNYSSELNVNALELDDSALYLCASSLTSGTGGYEQYFGPGTRLTVT.

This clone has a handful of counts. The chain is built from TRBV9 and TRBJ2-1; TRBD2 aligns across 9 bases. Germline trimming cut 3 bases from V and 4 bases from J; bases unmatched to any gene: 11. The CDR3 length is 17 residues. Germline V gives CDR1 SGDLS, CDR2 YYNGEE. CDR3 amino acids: CASSAFLGRGGYNEQFF. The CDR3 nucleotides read TGTGCCAGCAGCGCCTTCCTGGGGCGGGGGGGTTACAATGAGCAGTTCTTC.